Listed here are 25 T cell receptor beta chains from one sample, sequenced in a study of post-analysis software for immune sequencing data. Study-wide findings and caveats: Relative to controls, patients had about five TRBV segments at higher frequency, with TRBV5-6, TRBV5-1 and TRBV20-1 among these.

Prepared TCR beta cDNA libraries contained unique molecular identifiers. TCRdb fed the PCR reads into MiXCR, producing one record per CDR3 protein. Altogether 700,000 to 900,000 distinct CDR3 sequences are present, under 60% being singletons, with the ten largest covering 4.9%. The antigens of these receptors remain unknown. Sequences were obtained from blood. The receptors derive from a girl between 5 and 17 years old with multiple sclerosis.

The chain employs TRBV24-1 and TRBJ2-6; D is ambiguous. The germline gives CDR1 KGHDR, CDR2 SFDVKD. This CDR3 has 15 amino acids. The V gene lost 4 bases and the J gene lost 0 bases, with 6 bases spanning the gap. CDR3 loop: CATSERRSGANVLTF. Here the CDR3 DNA reads TGTGCCACCAGTGAGCGACGCTCTGGGGCCAACGTCCTGACTTTC.

The rearrangement joins TRBV7-6 to TRBJ2-5; D is possibly TRBD1 (5 bases). Germline V gives CDR1 SGHVS, CDR2 FNYEAQ. This CDR3 is 14 amino acids long. Between the trimmed V and J ends, which lost 1 base and 5 bases, there was a span of 11 bases. The CDR3 DNA reads as TGTGCCAGCAGCTTAGTCAGGGAAGGCGAGACCCAGTACTTC. Its protein product is CASSLVREGETQYF.

This clonotype was seen more than once but under ten times. The chain has TRBV7-2 and TRBJ2-5; 9 bases fit TRBD2. Trimming removed 4 bases from V and 5 bases from J; junction bases left unmatched: 14. Germline loops: CDR1 SGHTA, CDR2 FQGNSA. This CDR3 comprises 17 residues. DNA of the CDR3: TGTGCCAGCAGCTCCCCCTCTGCGGGAGGGCACACCGAGACCCAGTACTTC. It codes for CASSSPSAGGHTETQYF.

The chain uses TRBV6-6 and TRBJ1-5; D gene ambiguous. Germline loops: CDR1 MNHNY, CDR2 SVGAGI (reference sequence). V lost 7 bases, J lost 5 bases, and 12 bases lay in between. CDR3 length: 13 amino acids. CDR3 sequence reads: CASKIWGDQPQHF. The CDR3 nucleotides are TGTGCCAGCAAAATCTGGGGAGATCAGCCCCAGCATTTT.

In its sample, this clonotype was seen a few times. The rearrangement links TRBV6-6 to TRBJ2-7; TRBD2 aligns across 8 bases. The CDR3 extends over 14 amino acids. The V gene's germline CDR1 is MNHNY and CDR2 SVGAGI (reference sequence). The V gene end was trimmed by 6 bases and the J gene end by 0 bases; junction bases not matched to a gene: 4. The CDR3 here is CASSTSGDSYEQYF. In DNA, the CDR3 is TGTGCCAGCAGCACTAGCGGTGACTCCTACGAGCAGTACTTC.

This clonotype appeared a few times. The junction and the germline gene differ at one end; a read error may be behind it. V is TRBV7-7 and J is TRBJ2-7, with 12 bases fitting TRBD1. The CDR3 is 15 amino acids. Germline V gene sequence: CDR1 SSHAT, CDR2 FNYEAQ (reference sequence). CDR3 sequence: CASSLGTGGLYEQYF. The CDR3 DNA is TGTGCTAGCAGCTTAGGGACAGGGGGCTTGTACGAGCAGTACTTC.

The chain has TRBV5-6 and TRBJ2-3; the D gene could be TRBD1 or TRBD2 (5 bases each). From germline, CDR1 is SGHDT and CDR2 YYEEEE. The V end was cut by 4 bases, the J end by 3 bases, with 27 bases between. This CDR3 has 19 residues. CDR3 sequence reads: CASSPFFGAGRSWTDTQYF. DNA for the CDR3: TGTGCCAGCAGCCCCTTCTTCGGGGCTGGGCGGTCGTGGACAGATACGCAGTATTTT.

This clonotype has only a few counts. The V call is TRBV11-2, the J call TRBJ2-3, with a weak D call TRBD2 (6 bases). The CDR3 extends over 15 amino acids. The germline CDR1 and CDR2 sequences are SGHAT and FQNNGV. Trimming cost V 1 base and J 1 base, with 9 bases left between them. CDR3 sequence reads: CASSLGVAGTDTQYF. The CDR3 nucleotides are TGTGCCAGCAGCTTAGGGGTAGCGGGCACAGATACGCAGTATTTT. The variable domain in full, completed from reference TRBV11-2 and TRBJ2-3, reads EAGVAQSPRYKIIEKRQSVAFWCNPISGHATLYWYQQILGQGPKLLIQFQNNGVVDDSQLPKDRFSAERLKGVDSTLKIQPAKLEDSAVYLCASSLGVAGTDTQYFGPGTRLTVL.

The chain joins TRBV7-2 to TRBJ1-2; TRBD1 matches at 7 bases. The ends lost 5 bases at V and 3 bases at J; junction bases unmatched: 21. CDR1 is SGHTA, CDR2 FQGNSA, per germline. This CDR3 is built from 19 residues. Written as DNA, the CDR3 is TGTGCCAGCAGCCAACAAGGGGCCAGGGGGAACGTTAAGTACTATGGCTACACCTTC. Amino acids: CASSQQGARGNVKYYGYTF.

This chain connects TRBV5-5 to TRBJ1-1; maybe TRBD1 (6 bases). Trimming cost V 4 bases and J 4 bases, with 14 bases left between them. The V gene's germline CDR1 is SGHKS and CDR2 YYEKEE (reference sequence). This CDR3 spans 14 amino acids. CDR3 DNA sequence: TGTGCCAGCAGCAAAGGGGGGAGGTTCACTGAAGCTTTCTTT. Translated: CASSKGGRFTEAFF.

The rearrangement joins TRBV4-3 to TRBJ1-6; perhaps TRBD1 as D (5 bases). The CDR3 is 15 residues long. V lost 1 base to trimming and J lost 10 bases, with 14 bases between them. Germline CDR1 and CDR2: LGHNA and YSLEER. The CDR3 DNA reads as TGCGCCAGCAGCCAAGGGGGCCGACAAGGGTCACCCCTCCACTTT. Its protein product is CASSQGGRQGSPLHF.

This clonotype was counted a few times. This chain connects TRBV29-1 to TRBJ2-7; 11 nucleotides match TRBD2. The CDR3 is made up of 14 amino acids. V was clipped by 1 base and J by 3 bases; unmatched bases: 2. CDR1 is SQVTM and CDR2 is ANQGSEA in the germline V gene. CDR3 nucleotide sequence: TGCAGCGTTGAAGGACTAGCGGGACTCTACGAGCAGTACTTC. Translating gives CSVEGLAGLYEQYF.

This clonotype was detected only a few times. The V and J genes are TRBV6-2 or TRBV6-3 and TRBJ1-5; possibly TRBD1 for D (6 bases). Germline V gene data show CDR1 as MNHEY and CDR2 as SVGEGT. CDR3 length equals 14 residues. Trimming removed 4 bases from V and 2 bases from J, with 9 bases in between. CDR3 amino acids: CASSSRQGNQPQHF. The DNA for the CDR3 is TGTGCCAGCAGTTCGCGACAGGGCAATCAGCCCCAGCATTTT.

Here the CDR3 DNA reads TGTGCCAGCAGCTTAGACGGACGGATCAATGAGCAGTTCTTC. As protein: CASSLDGRINEQFF. The V gene is TRBV7-2, the J gene TRBJ2-1; D call uncertain. Germline CDR1 SGHTA, CDR2 FQGNSA. V lost 1 base and J 6 bases, leaving 10 bases between the germline ends. This CDR3 has 14 amino acids.

This clonotype was seen a handful of times. This sequence joins TRBV6-2 or TRBV6-3 and TRBJ1-5; D gene uncertain. The CDR3 has 14 residues. The germline CDR1 and CDR2 sequences are MNHEY and SVGEGT. The V and J ends lost 4 bases and 0 bases respectively, with 7 bases between them. The CDR3 sequence: CASSWDNSNQPQHF. CDR3 DNA sequence: TGTGCCAGCAGTTGGGATAATAGCAATCAGCCCCAGCATTTT.

The CDR3 spells CATSSRRTGTDTQYF. Here the CDR3 DNA reads TGTGCCACCAGCAGCCGCCGGACCGGCACAGATACGCAGTATTTT. The V gene is TRBV15, the J gene TRBJ2-3, with D hard to call. Trimming left V 3 bases short and J 1 base short, with 11 bases between. The CDR3 contains 15 residues. Per germline, CDR1 LNHNV and CDR2 YYDKDF (reference sequence).

This clonotype was detected only a few times. The V and J genes are TRBV20-1 and TRBJ2-6; TRBD1 or TRBD2 may be the D gene (5 bases each). The CDR3 consists of 15 residues. CDR1 and CDR2 (germline): DFQATT, SNEGSKA (reference sequence). CDR3 nucleotides: TGCATTACGGGGCAGACCAACTCTGGGGCCAACGTCCTGACTTTC. Residues: CITGQTNSGANVLTF.

This clonotype has at least ten counts. The chain employs TRBV20-1 and TRBJ2-7; tentative D call: TRBD2 (6 bases). This CDR3 is built from 12 residues. V was pared by 5 bases and J by 3 bases, with 11 bases between. CDR1 DFQATT and CDR2 SNEGSKA come from the germline V gene (reference sequence). The CDR3 sequence: CSAPTSSYEQYF. Written as DNA, the CDR3 is TGCAGTGCTCCTACTAGCAGCTACGAGCAGTACTTC.

The chain carries TRBV29-1 and TRBJ2-3; D may correspond to TRBD1 or TRBD2 (5 bases each). Germline CDR1 reads SQVTM; CDR2 reads ANQGSEA. Trimming shortened V by 1 base and J by 3 bases, and 8 bases separated the two germline ends. The CDR3 is 13 amino acids. This chain's CDR3 is CSVEVGVTDTQYF. CDR3 DNA: TGCAGCGTTGAAGTGGGGGTTACAGATACGCAGTATTTT.

As to this clonotype: The junction departs from the called germline gene at one end, perhaps through a read error. This chain joins TRBV27 and TRBJ1-5; 7 positions agree with TRBD1. This CDR3 is 13 amino acids long. Germline V CDR1 and CDR2: MNHEY, SMNVEV (reference sequence). CDR3 sequence: CARRATGVAAQHF. The CDR3 nucleotides are TGTGCCCGCAGGGCAACAGGGGTGGCGGCCCAGCATTTT.

This chain connects TRBV24-1 to TRBJ2-1; 7 bases map to TRBD2. The CDR3 runs 13 residues. Looked up from germline, CDR1 is KGHDR and CDR2 is SFDVKD. With V trimmed by 9 bases and J by 3 bases, 4 bases remained unmatched. The CDR3 is CATREAGYNEQFF. In DNA form, the CDR3 reads TGTGCCACCCGGGAGGCCGGCTACAATGAGCAGTTCTTC.

This clonotype was found a few times. V gene TRBV4-3 combines with J gene TRBJ1-4; no firm D call. Germline CDR1 is LGHNA and CDR2 is YSLEER. Trimming removed 0 bases at V and 5 bases at J, with 16 bases between. CDR3 length equals 17 residues. CDR3 sequence: CASSQEGWRGGNEKLFF. In nucleotides, the CDR3 is TGCGCCAGCAGCCAAGAAGGATGGCGTGGAGGGAATGAAAAACTGTTTTTT.

This clonotype has just a few counts. The genes are TRBV7-8 and TRBJ2-3, with TRBD2 matching 10 bases. CDR1 and CDR2 from the germline V gene are SGHVS and FQNEAQ. The CDR3 spans 15 residues. The trim removed 5 bases at V and 4 bases at J, leaving 6 bases unmatched. CDR3 coding DNA: TGTGCCAGCAGCCTCCTAGCGGGAGTCCCAGATACGCAGTATTTT. Amino acid sequence: CASSLLAGVPDTQYF.

The V gene is TRBV20-1, the J gene TRBJ2-1; no definite D call. The CDR3 has 13 residues. V was pared by 3 bases and J by 6 bases, with 12 bases between. Germline lookup yields CDR1 DFQATT and CDR2 SNEGSKA (reference sequence). CDR3 protein: CSARTGGPNEQFF. DNA of the CDR3: TGCAGTGCTAGGACGGGTGGCCCCAATGAGCAGTTCTTC.

This clonotype was observed a handful of times. V and J are TRBV4-2 and TRBJ2-1, with D perhaps TRBD2 (5 bases). Between the trimmed V and J ends, which lost 1 base and 13 bases, there was a span of 11 bases. The germline gives CDR1 LGHNA, CDR2 YNFKEQ. The CDR3 sequence is 12 residues long. The CDR3 DNA sequence: TGTGCCAGCAGCCAAGGGCTAGCCGTACAGTTCTTC. This translates into CASSQGLAVQFF.